Below are 12 T cell receptor beta chains sequenced from a single sample in a study of OX40 agonist ivuxolimab in advanced cancers. The repertoire was sequenced with immunoSEQ multiplex PCR; TCRdb's copy has only in-frame clones and lacks some. Of about 83,000 clones in the sample, about 88% were seen once. The sequencing here drew on CD4+ or CD8+ T cells sorted from blood, taken in a trial of the OX40 agonist ivuxolimab. These receptor sequences come from an adult with an advanced solid tumor such as melanoma, head and neck, liver or kidney cancer.

The V and J genes are TRBV7-2 and TRBJ2-1; unclear D gene. The CDR3 loop spans 13 amino acids. V gave up 4 bases and J gave up 3 bases, with 7 bases separating them. Germline values: CDR1 SGHTA, CDR2 FQGNSA. This CDR3 is CASSSQNYNEQFF. The CDR3 DNA sequence: TGTGCCAGCAGCTCCCAAAACTACAATGAGCAGTTCTTC.

CDR3 sequence: CASRSDRANTGELFF. The CDR3 coding sequence is TGTGCCAGCAGATCCGACAGGGCAAACACCGGGGAGCTGTTTTTT. This chain connects TRBV6-5 to TRBJ2-2; TRBD1 aligns across 7 bases. Germline CDR1 MNHEY, CDR2 SVGAGI. The CDR3 consists of 15 residues. Trimming removed 6 bases from V and 2 bases from J; junction bases left unmatched: 6.

The rearrangement uses TRBV10-3 and TRBJ2-2; D remains unclear. V was pared by 2 bases and J by 3 bases, with 4 bases between. Looked up from germline, CDR1 is ENHRY and CDR2 is SYGVKD. The CDR3 totals 13 residues. The CDR3 loop is CAISEGYTGELFF. The CDR3 DNA sequence: TGTGCCATCAGTGAGGGTTACACCGGGGAGCTGTTTTTT.

The chain uses TRBV27 and TRBJ1-2; D is ambiguous. The germline V and J ends were trimmed by 4 bases and 12 bases, with 15 bases remaining between them. The germline CDR1 and CDR2 sequences are MNHEY and SMNVEV (reference sequence). The CDR3 extends over 12 amino acids. CDR3 DNA sequence: TGTGCCAGCAGTTCCCCCATGGGTGGAAACACCTTC. As protein: CASSSPMGGNTF.

This clone was detected only once. The chain recombines TRBV5-1 with TRBJ2-7, with D possibly matching TRBD1 (6 bases). V lost 0 bases, J lost 2 bases, and 12 bases lay in between. The germline V gene has CDR1 SGHRS and CDR2 YFSETQ. The CDR3 is 15 amino acids. CDR3 DNA sequence: TGCGCCAGCAGCTTGGGGAGGACAGCCACCTACGAGCAGTACTTC. It yields the protein CASSLGRTATYEQYF. The whole variable domain, remainder taken from reference TRBV5-1 and TRBJ2-7, is KAGVTQTPRYLIKTRGQQVTLSCSPISGHRSVSWYQQTPGQGLQFLFEYFSETQRNKGNFPGRFSGRQFSNSRSEMNVSTLELGDSALYLCASSLGRTATYEQYFGPGTRLTVT.

The genes are TRBV30 and TRBJ1-5; 7 bases are a match to TRBD1. This CDR3 contains 15 residues. Germline V gene lookup returns CDR1 GTSNPN and CDR2 SVGIG (reference sequence). Unmatched junction bases numbered 7, after V lost 1 base and J lost 4 bases. The CDR3 DNA reads TGTGCCTGGAGTGGCACGGGACAGCTAAATCAGCCCCAGCATTTT. Translated: CAWSGTGQLNQPQHF.

The J gene is TRBJ2-5, the V gene TRBV5-6; D possibly matches TRBD1 or TRBD2 (5 bases each). Per the germline V gene, CDR1 is SGHDT and CDR2 is YYEEEE. Deletions cut 1 base from V and 10 bases from J, with 14 bases between. This CDR3 has 13 amino acids. CDR3 residues: CASSLIEGRGQYF. The CDR3 DNA sequence: TGTGCCAGCAGCTTGATTGAGGGAAGGGGCCAGTACTTC.

The J gene is TRBJ2-7, the V gene TRBV6-5; 10 bases match TRBD2. Trimming took 5 bases from V and 4 from J; bases not matched to a gene: 8. The CDR3 sequence is 15 residues long. Germline V gene lookup returns CDR1 MNHEY and CDR2 SVGAGI. In nucleotides, the CDR3 is TGTGCCAGCAGTCGAAGCGGGAGGGATGGGTACGAGCAGTACTTC. Residues: CASSRSGRDGYEQYF.

This clone was observed a handful of times. This chain connects TRBV30 to TRBJ1-5; 10 bases fit TRBD1. J gave up 6 bases and V 0 bases, and 5 bases lay outside the gene matches. Germline assignment: CDR1 GTSNPN and CDR2 SVGIG (reference sequence). The CDR3 runs to 15 residues. The CDR3 DNA reads TGTGCCTGGAGTGTACTGGGACAGGGGAGTCAGCCCCAGCATTTT. It yields the protein CAWSVLGQGSQPQHF.

This chain links TRBV27 with TRBJ2-1; D not certain. The CDR3 runs 14 residues. Germline CDR1 reads MNHEY; CDR2 reads SMNVEV (reference sequence). V dropped 2 bases and J dropped 0 bases, with 5 bases sitting between them. CDR3 loop: CASSLRASYNEQFF. The CDR3 DNA sequence: TGTGCCAGCAGTTTACGTGCCTCCTACAATGAGCAGTTCTTC.

The rearrangement uses TRBV6-1 and TRBJ2-6, with D perhaps matching TRBD1 (5 bases). CDR3 length equals 15 residues. Trimming took off 3 bases at V and 2 bases at J, with 8 bases between the two ends. CDR1 and CDR2 (germline): MNHNS, SASEGT. The CDR3 sequence is CASSEGQTGANVLTF. Here the CDR3 DNA reads TGTGCCAGCAGTGAGGGGCAGACTGGGGCCAACGTCCTGACTTTC.

V usage is TRBV6-5 and J usage is TRBJ1-4; D remains ambiguous. This CDR3 spans 14 amino acids. In germline, CDR1 is MNHEY, CDR2 SVGAGI. The V gene lost 5 bases and the J gene lost 6 bases, with 13 bases spanning the gap. The CDR3 here is CASSASRVDEKLFF. The CDR3, as DNA: TGTGCCAGCAGTGCCTCTAGGGTTGATGAAAAACTGTTTTTT.